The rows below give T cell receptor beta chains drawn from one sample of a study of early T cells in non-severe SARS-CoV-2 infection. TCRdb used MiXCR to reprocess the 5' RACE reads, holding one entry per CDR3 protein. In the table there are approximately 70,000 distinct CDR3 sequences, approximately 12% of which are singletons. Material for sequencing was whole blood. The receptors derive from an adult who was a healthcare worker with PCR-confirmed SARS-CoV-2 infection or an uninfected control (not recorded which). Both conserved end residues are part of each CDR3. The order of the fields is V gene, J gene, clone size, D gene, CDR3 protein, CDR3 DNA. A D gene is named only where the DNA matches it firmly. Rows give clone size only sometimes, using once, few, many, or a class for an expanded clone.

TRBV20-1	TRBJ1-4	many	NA	CSAYRRGGDEKLFF	TGCAGTGCTTACCGTCGGGGCGGTGATGAAAAACTGTTTTTT
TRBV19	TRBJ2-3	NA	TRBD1	CASKLQGADTQYF	TGTGCCAGTAAATTACAGGGGGCAGATACGCAGTATTTT
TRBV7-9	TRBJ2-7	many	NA	CASSPKGPYEQYF	TGTGCCAGCAGCCCCAAGGGGCCCTACGAGCAGTACTTC
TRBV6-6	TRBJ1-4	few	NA	CASNQRGADNEKLFF	TGTGCCAGCAACCAGCGTGGGGCAGATAATGAAAAACTGTTTTTT
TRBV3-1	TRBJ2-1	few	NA	CASSQDLGGIGGEQFF	TGTGCCAGCAGCCAAGATCTGGGGGGAATAGGGGGTGAGCAGTTCTTC
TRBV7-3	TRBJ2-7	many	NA	CASSFDGGTARYEQYF	TGTGCCAGCAGCTTCGATGGCGGGACAGCTCGTTACGAGCAGTACTTC
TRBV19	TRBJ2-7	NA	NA	CASSPPLSYEQYF	TGTGCCAGTAGTCCGCCCCTCTCCTACGAGCAGTACTTC
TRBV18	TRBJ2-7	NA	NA	CASSPSRGGGLYEQYF	TGTGCCAGCTCACCAAGCAGGGGAGGGGGGCTCTACGAGCAGTACTTC
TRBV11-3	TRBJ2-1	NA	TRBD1	CASSLGQGDYNEQFF	TGTGCCAGCAGCTTAGGACAGGGGGACTACAATGAGCAGTTCTTC
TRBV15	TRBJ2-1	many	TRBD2	CATSRGLAGGYNEQFF	TGTGCCACCAGCAGAGGGCTAGCGGGGGGGTACAATGAGCAGTTCTTC
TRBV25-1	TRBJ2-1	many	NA	CASTSTYNEQFF	TGTGCCAGCACGTCTACTTACAATGAGCAGTTCTTC
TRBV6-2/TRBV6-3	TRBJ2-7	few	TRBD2	CASSLIAGSSYEQYF	TGTGCCAGCAGTTTAATAGCGGGGAGCTCCTACGAGCAGTACTTC
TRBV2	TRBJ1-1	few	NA	CASSEALAGAAAFF	TGTGCCAGCAGTGAAGCGCTAGCGGGGGCGGCAGCTTTCTTT
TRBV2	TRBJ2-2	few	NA	CASRARELFF	TGTGCCAGCAGGGCCCGTGAGCTGTTTTTT
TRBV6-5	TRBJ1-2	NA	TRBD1	CASSYRGRNYGYTF	TGTGCCAGCAGTTATAGGGGGCGCAACTATGGCTACACCTTC
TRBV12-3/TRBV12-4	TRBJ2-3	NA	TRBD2	CASSLLREGTDTQYF	TGTGCCAGCAGTTTACTACGGGAGGGGACAGATACGCAGTATTTT
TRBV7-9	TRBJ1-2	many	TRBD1	CASSILTGNYGYTF	TGTGCCAGCAGCATCCTGACAGGGAACTATGGCTACACCTTC
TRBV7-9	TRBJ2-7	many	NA	CASSVGRYEQYF	TGTGCCAGCAGCGTCGGACGGTACGAGCAGTACTTC
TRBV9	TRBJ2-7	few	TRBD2	CASSPSGDEQYF	TGTGCCAGCAGCCCCAGCGGGGACGAGCAGTACTTC
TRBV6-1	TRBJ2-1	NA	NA	CASSEASYNEQFF	TGTGCCAGCAGTGAAGCTAGCTACAATGAGCAGTTCTTC
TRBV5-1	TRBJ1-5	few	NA	CASSLEGPRGYRGHQPQHF	TGCGCCAGCAGCTTGGAGGGCCCGCGAGGGTACCGTGGGCATCAGCCCCAGCATTTT
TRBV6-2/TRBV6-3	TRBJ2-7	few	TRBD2	CASSLSGSGEQYF	TGTGCCAGCAGTTTGAGCGGGAGTGGAGAGCAGTACTTC
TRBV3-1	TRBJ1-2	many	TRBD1	CASSHPTGVGYTF	TGTGCCAGCAGCCACCCGACAGGGGTTGGCTACACCTTC
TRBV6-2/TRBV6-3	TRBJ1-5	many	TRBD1	CASSYGQGGQPQHF	TGTGCCAGCAGTTACGGACAGGGTGGTCAGCCCCAGCATTTT
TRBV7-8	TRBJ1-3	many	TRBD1	CASSRQGNTIYF	TGTGCCAGCAGCCGACAGGGTAACACCATATATTTT
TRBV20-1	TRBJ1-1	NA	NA	CSAAQLNTEAFF	TGCAGTGCTGCCCAATTGAACACTGAAGCTTTCTTT
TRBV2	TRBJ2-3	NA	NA	CASRAGRLFTDTQYF	TGTGCCAGCAGGGCGGGACGCCTCTTCACAGATACGCAGTATTTT
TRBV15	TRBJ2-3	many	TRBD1	CATSRAVGQGTDTQYF	TGTGCCACCAGCAGAGCGGTAGGACAGGGGACAGATACGCAGTATTTT
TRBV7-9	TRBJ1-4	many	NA	CASSLGTSAKPGEKLFF	TGTGCCAGCAGCTTAGGTACTTCCGCTAAACCCGGTGAAAAACTGTTTTTT
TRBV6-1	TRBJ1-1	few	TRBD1	CASSDRDRYTEAFF	TGTGCCAGCAGTGACCGGGACAGGTACACTGAAGCTTTCTTT
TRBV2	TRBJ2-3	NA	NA	CASSEVTARGDTQYF	TGTGCCAGCAGTGAAGTCACTGCACGGGGGGATACGCAGTATTTT
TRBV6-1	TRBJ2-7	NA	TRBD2	CASRLTSGGFYEQYF	TGTGCCAGCAGACTGACTAGCGGGGGGTTCTACGAGCAGTACTTC
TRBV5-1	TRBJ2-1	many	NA	CASSLASDNEQFF	TGCGCCAGCAGCTTGGCCAGTGACAATGAGCAGTTCTTC
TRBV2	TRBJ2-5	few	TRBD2	CASTDSFLAAPEETQYF	TGTGCCAGCACGGACTCCTTCCTAGCGGCGCCCGAAGAGACCCAGTACTTC
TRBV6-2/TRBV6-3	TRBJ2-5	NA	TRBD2	CASSPTGLAGGPGKTQYF	TGTGCCAGCTCTCCGACGGGACTAGCGGGGGGCCCGGGGAAGACCCAGTACTTC
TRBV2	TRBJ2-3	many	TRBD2	CASTEWVAGDPTDTQYF	TGTGCCAGCACCGAATGGGTAGCGGGAGACCCCACAGATACGCAGTATTTT
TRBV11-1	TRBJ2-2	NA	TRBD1	CVSSFRTGNTGELFF	TGTGTCAGCAGCTTCCGGACAGGGAACACCGGGGAGCTGTTTTTT
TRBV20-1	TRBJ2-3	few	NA	CSARDEGWSTDTQYF	TGCAGTGCCAGGGACGAGGGGTGGAGCACAGATACGCAGTATTTT
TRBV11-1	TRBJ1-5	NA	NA	CASSRGEGQPQHF	TGTGCCAGCAGCCGGGGTGAGGGTCAGCCCCAGCATTTT
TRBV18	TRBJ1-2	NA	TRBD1	CASSPPGQGLSYGYTF	TGTGCCAGCTCACCTCCGGGACAGGGGCTTTCCTATGGCTACACCTTC
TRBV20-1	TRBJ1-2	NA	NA	CSARDTNYGYTF	TGCAGTGCTAGAGATACAAACTATGGCTACACCTTC
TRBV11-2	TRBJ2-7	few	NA	CASSPPRAPYEQYF	TGTGCCAGCAGCCCACCACGGGCCCCCTACGAGCAGTACTTC
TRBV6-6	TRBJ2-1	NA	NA	CASSTPGRGYNEQFF	TGTGCCAGCAGCACGCCCGGGAGAGGATACAATGAGCAGTTCTTC
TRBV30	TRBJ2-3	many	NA	CAWSVGITDTQYF	TGTGCCTGGAGTGTAGGGATCACAGATACGCAGTATTTT
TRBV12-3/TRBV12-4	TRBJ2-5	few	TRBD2	CASSLLGLAGTQETQYF	TGTGCCAGCAGCCTACTCGGACTAGCGGGGACTCAAGAGACCCAGTACTTC
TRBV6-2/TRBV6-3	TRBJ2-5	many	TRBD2	CASRGLAVQYF	TGTGCCAGCAGGGGACTAGCGGTGCAGTACTTC
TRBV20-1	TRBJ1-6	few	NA	CSARDVQGRRNNSPLHF	TGCAGTGCTAGAGATGTGCAGGGAAGAAGGAATAATTCACCCCTCCACTTT
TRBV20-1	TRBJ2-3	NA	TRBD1	CSASRHQDRDTQYF	TGCAGTGCTAGCCGACACCAGGACAGGGATACGCAGTATTTT
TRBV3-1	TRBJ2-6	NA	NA	CASSRGKVGANVLTF	TGTGCCAGCAGCCGGGGTAAGGTTGGGGCCAACGTCCTGACTTTC
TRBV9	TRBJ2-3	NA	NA	CASSPTWDTQYF	TGTGCCAGCAGCCCGACGTGGGATACGCAGTATTTT
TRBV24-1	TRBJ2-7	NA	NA	CATSDSWGEQYF	TGTGCCACCAGTGATTCTTGGGGCGAGCAGTACTTC
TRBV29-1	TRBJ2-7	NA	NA	CSVRQSYEQYF	TGCAGCGTACGACAGTCCTACGAGCAGTACTTC
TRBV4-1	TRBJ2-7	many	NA	CASSQVTSYEQYF	TGCGCCAGCAGCCAAGTAACGTCCTACGAGCAGTACTTC
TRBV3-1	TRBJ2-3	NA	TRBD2	CASSQDRGLATDTQYF	TGTGCCAGCAGCCAAGACAGGGGACTAGCCACAGATACGCAGTATTTT